These 16 T cell receptor beta chains were all obtained from the same sample, sequenced in a study of blood T cell repertoires in COVID-19. The assay was immunoSEQ multiplex PCR, and TCRdb's table has in-frame clones only and misses some. The table lists about 300,000 clones, 85% to 90% of them singletons, with roughly 1.3% in the top ten. Sequencing was done on a sample of peripheral blood. These receptors came from a man between 65 and 79 years old with acute or convalescent COVID-19.

V is TRBV4-1 and J is TRBJ2-2; 9 bases map to TRBD2. V was clipped by 1 base and J by 1 base; unmatched bases: 7. There are 18 residues in the CDR3. Germline V lookup: CDR1 MGHRA, CDR2 YSYEKL. The CDR3: CASSQVVSGGLNTGELFF. The CDR3, as DNA: TGCGCCAGCAGCCAAGTGGTTAGCGGGGGCTTGAACACCGGGGAGCTGTTTTTT.

This chain's CDR3 is CASSISTGGGYTGELFF. In DNA form, the CDR3 reads TGTGCCAGTAGTATCTCAACAGGGGGCGGGTACACCGGGGAGCTGTTTTTT. The chain employs TRBV19 and TRBJ2-2; TRBD1 agrees at 9 bases. V lost 3 bases and J lost 3; bases outside the gene matches: 8. This CDR3 region has 17 residues. Germline V gene lookup returns CDR1 LNHDA and CDR2 SQIVND (reference sequence).

The chain employs TRBV6-5 and TRBJ2-7; 11 nucleotides align to TRBD1. Trimming at V came to 4 bases and at J to 4 bases, leaving 3 bases not matched to a gene. CDR1 and CDR2 (germline): MNHEY, SVGAGI. The length of the CDR3 is 14 residues. The CDR3 DNA sequence: TGTGCCAGCAGTTCCGGGACAGGGGGGTACGAGCAGTACTTC. Translated: CASSSGTGGYEQYF.

The chain joins TRBV10-1 to TRBJ2-1; no clear D. The V end lost 0 bases, the J end lost 3 bases, and 15 bases lay between the germline ends. CDR3 length equals 17 residues. The germline gives CDR1 WNHNN, CDR2 SYGVQD (reference sequence). This CDR3 reads CASSESVQATNYNEQFF. The CDR3 DNA reads as TGCGCCAGCAGTGAGTCGGTCCAGGCGACGAACTACAATGAGCAGTTCTTC.

This clone was seen a handful of times. The rearrangement uses TRBV5-1 and TRBJ1-6; no firm D call. From germline, CDR1 is SGHRS and CDR2 YFSETQ. Trimming left V 4 bases short and J 8 bases short, with 16 bases between. CDR3 size: 15 residues. CDR3 sequence reads: CASSLVGPFDSPLHF. The CDR3 DNA reads TGCGCCAGCAGCCTCGTGGGCCCATTTGATTCACCCCTCCACTTT.

This clone has a handful of counts. V usage is TRBV6-5 and J usage is TRBJ2-2; TRBD2 matches at 8 bases. This CDR3 comprises 13 residues. The junction had 3 bases not matched to a gene; V was cut back by 6 bases and J by 6 bases. Germline V gene sequence: CDR1 MNHEY, CDR2 SVGAGI. The CDR3 coding sequence is TGTGCCAGCAGATTAGCGGGGTCCGGGGAGCTGTTTTTT. Its protein product is CASRLAGSGELFF.

The sample holds many counts of this clone. The chain couples TRBV4-2 to TRBJ1-4; tentatively, D is TRBD1 (5 bases). The CDR3 spans 15 residues. Germline assignment: CDR1 LGHNA and CDR2 YNFKEQ. The V end was cut by 1 base, the J end by 3 bases, with 9 bases between. For the CDR3, the DNA is TGTGCCAGCAGCCAAGTTGGGGCAGCTAATGAAAAACTGTTTTTT. Its translation is CASSQVGAANEKLFF.

The chain links TRBV19 to TRBJ2-1; the match to TRBD1 covers 7 bases. Unmatched junction bases numbered 4, after V lost 3 bases and J lost 2 bases. This CDR3 comprises 15 residues. CDR1 is LNHDA, CDR2 SQIVND, per germline (reference sequence). The CDR3 loop is CASSMNRGTYNEQFF. DNA for the CDR3: TGTGCCAGTAGTATGAACAGGGGAACCTACAATGAGCAGTTCTTC.

V usage is TRBV9 and J usage is TRBJ1-4, with 9 bases matching TRBD1. V dropped 4 bases and J dropped 0; count of bases not matched to a gene: 4. The CDR3 is made up of 16 amino acids. CDR1 is SGDLS, CDR2 YYNGEE, per germline. The CDR3 spells CASSLRQGATNEKLFF. CDR3 sequence (DNA): TGTGCCAGCAGCCTGAGACAGGGGGCAACTAATGAAAAACTGTTTTTT.

The rearrangement uses TRBV28 and TRBJ1-5; 9 bases align to TRBD1. J lost 5 bases, V lost 2 bases, and 7 bases had no gene match. The germline gives CDR1 MDHEN, CDR2 SYDVKM. The CDR3 is 16 amino acids. The chain's CDR3 is CASSLPGTGRYQPQHF. The CDR3 bases are TGTGCCAGCAGTTTACCAGGGACAGGGAGATATCAGCCCCAGCATTTT.

V is TRBV29-1 and J is TRBJ1-2; D gene unclear. V gave up 7 bases and J gave up 6 bases, with 15 bases separating them. The CDR3 totals 12 residues. The V gene's germline CDR1 is SQVTM and CDR2 ANQGSEA. The CDR3 DNA reads as TGCAGCGGCTCCCGGGGAGTGGATGGCTACACCTTC. Translating it yields CSGSRGVDGYTF.

This chain connects TRBV25-1 to TRBJ2-7, with unresolved D. This CDR3 comprises 11 residues. V was trimmed by 5 bases and J by 4 bases, leaving 6 bases between them. Germline loops: CDR1 MGHDK, CDR2 SYGVNS. The CDR3 coding sequence is TGTGCCAGCAGTTCCCTTTACGAGCAGTACTTC. Translating it yields CASSSLYEQYF.

This chain uses TRBV21-1 with TRBJ1-5. TRBV21-1 corresponds to a pseudogene. The CDR3 runs 18 residues. CDR3: CASSNKDKTFGVNQPQHF. The CDR3 nucleotides are TGTGCCAGCAGCAACAAAGATAAAACCTTCGGGGTGAATCAGCCCCAGCATTTT.

This chain links TRBV3-1 (or the pseudogene TRBV3-2) with TRBJ2-3; 7 nucleotides align to TRBD2. After removal of 5 bases from V and 0 bases from J, the junction contained 2 bases not matched to a gene. This CDR3 spans 14 amino acids. The germline V gene has CDR1 LGHDT and CDR2 YNNKEL (reference sequence). CDR3 nucleotide sequence: TGTGCCAGCAGCTATAGCGGGAGCACAGATACGCAGTATTTT. Amino acid sequence: CASSYSGSTDTQYF.

The chain recombines TRBV7-9 with TRBJ2-7; D not resolved. The CDR3 sequence is 15 residues long. The germline V gene encodes CDR1 SEHNR and CDR2 FQNEAQ (reference sequence). V was clipped by 4 bases and J by 0 bases, with 13 bases between them. CDR3 bases: TGTGCCAGCAGCTCCCGAACACGTTACTCCTACGAGCAGTACTTC. Translation gives CASSSRTRYSYEQYF.

The chain combines TRBV12-5 with TRBJ2-5; the D gene is possibly TRBD2 (6 bases). The V gene's germline CDR1 is LGHNT and CDR2 FRNRAP. V lost 3 bases and J lost 2, with 16 bases in between. The CDR3 sequence is 16 residues long. CDR3 protein: CASGFYSGRRQETQYF. The CDR3 DNA reads TGTGCTAGTGGTTTTTATTCGGGGAGGAGACAAGAGACCCAGTACTTC.